Below are 32 T cell receptor beta chains sequenced from a single sample in a study of ipilimumab plus nivolumab after autologous stem cell transplantation. Only in-frame clones appear in the TCRdb table, and some are missing; sequencing was by immunoSEQ multiplex PCR. The sample carries about 25,000 clones, around 84% recorded once. The specimen was PBMCs, collected in a trial of ipilimumab plus nivolumab as post-transplant consolidation. These receptors came from a male donor with diffuse large B-cell lymphoma.

V and J are TRBV7-9 and TRBJ2-7; D might be TRBD1 (5 bases). Between the trimmed V and J ends, which lost 8 bases and 2 bases, there was a span of 19 bases. The CDR3 is made up of 15 amino acids. CDR1 is SEHNR and CDR2 is FQNEAQ in the germline V gene (reference sequence). CDR3 in amino acids: CASRPRDSKTYEQYF. The CDR3 coding sequence is TGTGCCAGCCGCCCCCGTGACAGCAAGACCTACGAGCAGTACTTC. The complete variable domain, with remaining parts taken from reference TRBV7-9 and TRBJ2-7, reads DTGVSQNPRHKITKRGQNVTFRCDPISEHNRLYWYRQTLGQGPEFLTYFQNEAQLEKSRLLSDRFSAERPKGSFSTLEIQRTEQGDSAMYLCASRPRDSKTYEQYFGPGTRLTVT.

The chain recombines TRBV9 with TRBJ1-2; D remains ambiguous. CDR3 length equals 13 residues. Trimming cost V 4 bases and J 8 bases, with 15 bases left between them. Germline CDR1 SGDLS, CDR2 YYNGEE. Here the CDR3 reads CASSPRVGRGYTF. The CDR3 nucleotides read TGTGCCAGCAGCCCCCGGGTAGGGAGGGGCTACACCTTC.

The chain uses TRBV19 and TRBJ1-5, with TRBD1 matching over 8 bases. Germline trimming cut 5 bases from V and 6 bases from J; bases unmatched to any gene: 12. There are 16 residues in the CDR3. Per germline, CDR1 LNHDA and CDR2 SQIVND (reference sequence). CDR3 residues: CASSLPGQGGGQPQHF. The CDR3 DNA follows: TGTGCCAGTAGTCTCCCCGGACAGGGTGGGGGTCAGCCCCAGCATTTT.

The chain recombines TRBV5-1 with TRBJ1-3; D gene ambiguous. The CDR3 contains 13 residues. The V gene lost 4 bases and the J gene lost 0 bases, with 5 bases spanning the gap. Germline CDR1 is SGHRS and CDR2 is YFSETQ. CDR3: CASSPSSGNTIYF. The CDR3 region has the DNA TGCGCCAGCAGCCCGAGCTCTGGAAACACCATATATTTT.

The chain joins TRBV6-5 to TRBJ1-2; D is unclear. CDR3 length equals 13 residues. Germline V gene sequence: CDR1 MNHEY, CDR2 SVGAGI. The ends were cut back, 3 bases at V and 7 bases at J, with 12 bases in the middle. The chain's CDR3 is CASSYDRISGYTF. CDR3 in DNA: TGTGCCAGCAGTTATGATAGGATCTCTGGCTACACCTTC.

V and J are TRBV5-1 and TRBJ2-1; the match to TRBD2 covers 8 bases. The CDR3 is made up of 19 amino acids. Germline lookup yields CDR1 SGHRS and CDR2 YFSETQ. Losses at the gene ends were 3 bases for V and 6 bases for J; bases not matched to a gene: 20. CDR3 nucleotide sequence: TGCGCCAGCAGCTCCGGAATAGGCGAGCGGGGGTCGAGAGGCAATGAGCAGTTCTTC. Its translation: CASSSGIGERGSRGNEQFF. The full variable domain, its missing parts supplied by reference TRBV5-1 and TRBJ2-1, is KAGVTQTPRYLIKTRGQQVTLSCSPISGHRSVSWYQQTPGQGLQFLFEYFSETQRNKGNFPGRFSGRQFSNSRSEMNVSTLELGDSALYLCASSSGIGERGSRGNEQFFGPGTRLTVL.

This clone was found once. The rearrangement uses TRBV7-8 and TRBJ2-5, with TRBD1 matching 10 bases. Per germline, CDR1 SGHVS and CDR2 FQNEAQ. The CDR3 length is 16 residues. After removal of 4 bases from V and 4 bases from J, the junction contained 9 bases not matched to a gene. CDR3: CASSYGQGVGRETQYF. Written as DNA, the CDR3 is TGTGCCAGCAGCTACGGACAGGGGGTTGGAAGAGAGACCCAGTACTTC.

The J gene is TRBJ1-6, the V gene TRBV6-5; D is uncertain. Germline V gene lookup returns CDR1 MNHEY and CDR2 SVGAGI. The CDR3 is 16 residues long. Trimming left V 0 bases short and J 0 bases short, with 6 bases between. CDR3 protein: CASSYSSSSYNSPLHF. The DNA of the CDR3 is TGTGCCAGCAGTTACTCGAGCAGCTCCTATAATTCACCCCTCCACTTT.

The V gene is TRBV5-5, the J gene TRBJ2-3, with D uncertain. Germline values: CDR1 SGHKS, CDR2 YYEKEE (reference sequence). This CDR3 has 14 residues. Trimming cost V 2 bases and J 2 bases, with 9 bases left between them. CDR3 bases: TGTGCCAGCAGCTTCTTTATCGACACAGATACGCAGTATTTT. Protein product: CASSFFIDTDTQYF.

The chain has TRBV27 and TRBJ2-7; maybe TRBD2 (7 bases). The CDR3 is made up of 13 amino acids. Looked up from germline, CDR1 is MNHEY and CDR2 is SMNVEV (reference sequence). V dropped 8 bases and J dropped 2 bases, with 13 bases sitting between them. The CDR3 coding sequence is TGTGCCAGCCGGGGGGACAATCCCTACGAGCAGTACTTC. Amino acid sequence: CASRGDNPYEQYF.

The chain combines TRBV9 with TRBJ2-1; 8 bases map to TRBD2. After removal of 0 bases from V and 7 bases from J, the junction contained 9 bases not matched to a gene. Germline V gene data show CDR1 as SGDLS and CDR2 as YYNGEE. The CDR3 runs 16 residues. In nucleotides, the CDR3 is TGTGCCAGCAGCGTAGTGACGGGGGGGCCGGGGAATGAGCAGTTCTTC. Translation gives CASSVVTGGPGNEQFF. The full variable domain, with the rest looked up from reference TRBV9 and TRBJ2-1, is DSGVTQTPKHLITATGQRVTLRCSPRSGDLSVYWYQQSLDQGLQFLIQYYNGEERAKGNILERFSAQQFPDLHSELNLSSLELGDSALYFCASSVVTGGPGNEQFFGPGTRLTVL.

This chain links TRBV9 with TRBJ2-5; D remains ambiguous. CDR1 and CDR2 from the germline V gene are SGDLS and YYNGEE. With 4 bases removed from V and 0 bases from J, the gap between germline ends came to 4 bases. The CDR3 runs 12 residues. CDR3 coding DNA: TGTGCCAGCAGCCCTAACCAAGAGACCCAGTACTTC. Translation gives CASSPNQETQYF.

The gene calls are TRBV4-3 and TRBJ2-5; 11 bases fit TRBD2. Germline lookup yields CDR1 LGHNA and CDR2 YSLEER. The ends lost 0 bases at V and 5 bases at J; junction bases unmatched: 2. The CDR3 runs 15 residues. The CDR3 spells CASSQEGTSGETQYF. The CDR3 DNA follows: TGCGCCAGCAGCCAAGAAGGGACTAGCGGTGAGACCCAGTACTTC.

This chain links TRBV7-2 with TRBJ2-3; tentative D call: TRBD1 (5 bases). Trimming took 1 base from V and 4 from J, leaving 15 bases between them. The CDR3 runs to 16 residues. Looked up from germline, CDR1 is SGHTA and CDR2 is FQGNSA. The CDR3 loop is CASSLDFRARSDTQYF. CDR3 DNA: TGTGCCAGCAGCTTAGATTTCAGGGCTAGATCAGATACGCAGTATTTT.

This chain uses TRBV10-3 with TRBJ1-2; possibly TRBD1 for D (5 bases). Trimming left V 8 bases short and J 4 bases short, with 14 bases between. Germline V lookup: CDR1 ENHRY, CDR2 SYGVKD. This CDR3 comprises 13 residues. CDR3 residues: CAIQGASIYGYTF. The DNA of the CDR3 is TGTGCCATCCAAGGGGCCTCTATCTATGGCTACACCTTC.

CDR3 protein: CASSSIQRTTEAFF. The CDR3 DNA is TGTGCCAGCAGCTCGATTCAGAGGACCACTGAAGCTTTCTTT. The J gene is TRBJ1-1, the V gene TRBV7-9; D remains unclear. CDR1 is SEHNR, CDR2 FQNEAQ, per germline (reference sequence). Trimming pared 4 bases from V and 4 bases from J, leaving 13 bases between. This CDR3 region has 14 residues.

This clone was observed a single time. A junction boundary mismatches the germline segment, possibly from a read error. The rearrangement uses TRBV2 and TRBJ1-2, with TRBD1 identical over 7 bases. The germline V gene encodes CDR1 SNHLY and CDR2 FYNNEI. The CDR3 runs 12 residues. For the CDR3, the DNA is TGTGCCAGCAGTGAAGCGGGGACAGCCCCCTACTTC. This encodes CASSEAGTAPYF.

This clone occurred once. The J gene is TRBJ1-1, the V gene TRBV5-6; tentative D call: TRBD1 (6 bases). V dropped 4 bases and J dropped 7 bases, with 20 bases sitting between them. Per germline, CDR1 SGHDT and CDR2 YYEEEE. This CDR3 region has 15 residues. The CDR3 region is CASSRGQGNPDEAFF. CDR3 bases: TGTGCCAGCAGCCGGGGACAAGGAAACCCTGATGAAGCTTTCTTT.

This chain joins TRBV4-1 and TRBJ2-6; D not resolved. Germline V lookup: CDR1 MGHRA, CDR2 YSYEKL. Trimming removed 0 bases from V and 2 bases from J, with 17 bases in between. The CDR3 has 19 residues. The CDR3 nucleotides are TGCGCCAGCAGCCAAGATTGGGGTCGAAGGAACGCTGGGGCCAACGTCCTGACTTTC. This encodes CASSQDWGRRNAGANVLTF.

The chain couples TRBV5-4 to TRBJ2-1; 10 bases line up with TRBD2. In germline, CDR1 is SGHNT, CDR2 YYREEE (reference sequence). Trimming at V came to 0 bases and at J to 2 bases, leaving 2 bases not matched to a gene. The CDR3 sequence is 16 residues long. The CDR3 spells CASSLDGLAAYNEQFF. In DNA, the CDR3 is TGTGCCAGCAGCTTGGACGGACTAGCGGCCTACAATGAGCAGTTCTTC.

This chain links TRBV6-1 with TRBJ2-1; 8 bases map to TRBD2. The CDR3 is 17 residues long. Looked up from germline, CDR1 is MNHNS and CDR2 is SASEGT. Trimming cost V 2 bases and J 2 bases; bases outside gene matches: 8. DNA of the CDR3: TGTGCCAGCAGTGAAATGCGGGGGGTGGCCCCCTACAATGAGCAGTTCTTC. This encodes CASSEMRGVAPYNEQFF.

CDR3 nucleotides: TGTGCCAGCAGCCTGGGCCCCAACACTGAAGCTTTCTTT. This codes for CASSLGPNTEAFF. The chain combines TRBV11-3 with TRBJ1-1; no definite D call. CDR1 is SGHNT, CDR2 YENEEA, per germline. This CDR3 spans 13 amino acids. Trimming shortened V by 5 bases and J by 2 bases, and 9 bases separated the two germline ends.

The rearrangement links TRBV7-8 to TRBJ2-2; 9 bases fit TRBD1. J was trimmed by 4 bases and V by 10 bases; bases with no gene match: 10. Germline CDR1 and CDR2: SGHVS and FQNEAQ. The CDR3 length is 15 residues. The chain's CDR3 is CATHKGQGGTGELFF. Here the CDR3 DNA reads TGTGCCACCCACAAGGGACAGGGAGGCACCGGGGAGCTGTTTTTT.

J is TRBJ1-2 and V is TRBV11-2; tentatively, D is TRBD1 (5 bases). Germline V gene data show CDR1 as SGHAT and CDR2 as FQNNGV. The V end lost 5 bases, the J end lost 6 bases, and 16 bases lay between the germline ends. The CDR3 is made up of 14 amino acids. This CDR3 is CASSPIRDYNGYTF. Written as DNA, the CDR3 is TGTGCCAGCAGCCCCATCCGGGACTACAATGGCTACACCTTC.

The rearrangement uses TRBV18 and TRBJ1-2; D perhaps matches TRBD1 (5 bases). The V end lost 6 bases, the J end lost 8 bases, and 16 bases lay between the germline ends. The CDR3 has 13 amino acids. Germline CDR1 reads KGHSH; CDR2 reads LQKENI. CDR3 DNA sequence: TGTGCCAGCTCGGTCGCGGGGACCGAGGGCTACACCTTC. This translates into CASSVAGTEGYTF.

V gene TRBV2 combines with J gene TRBJ1-1; tentative D call: TRBD1 (5 bases). Germline CDR1 is SNHLY and CDR2 is FYNNEI. The V gene lost 1 base and the J gene lost 11 bases, with 14 bases spanning the gap. CDR3 length: 13 residues. In DNA form, the CDR3 reads TGTGCCAGCAGTGAAGGGGGCAGGGTGGATGCTTTCTTT. Its translation is CASSEGGRVDAFF.

The CDR3 coding sequence is TGCGCCAGCAGCCAAGATCCGGGGGAGCGCACAGATACGCAGTATTTT. Its protein product is CASSQDPGERTDTQYF. V and J are TRBV4-1 and TRBJ2-3, with D possibly TRBD2 on 6 matching bases. The CDR3 consists of 16 residues. Germline lookup yields CDR1 MGHRA and CDR2 YSYEKL. Trimming pared 0 bases from V and 1 base from J, leaving 11 bases between.

V and J are TRBV6-6 and TRBJ2-5; TRBD1 matches at 7 bases. The CDR3 is 13 amino acids. Germline loops: CDR1 MNHNY, CDR2 SVGAGI (reference sequence). Losses at the gene ends were 4 bases for V and 5 bases for J; bases not matched to a gene: 4. The CDR3 loop is CASSSTGMETQYF. CDR3 nucleotides: TGTGCCAGCAGTTCGACAGGGATGGAGACCCAGTACTTC.

This clone has a single count. The chain uses TRBV19 and TRBJ1-1; perhaps TRBD1 as D (6 bases). The CDR3 extends over 15 amino acids. The germline V gene has CDR1 LNHDA and CDR2 SQIVND (reference sequence). The ends were cut back, 6 bases at V and 6 bases at J, with 20 bases in the middle. CDR3 coding DNA: TGTGCCAGTAGCTTTGAGAGGGGGGGAGAGGCTGAAGCTTTCTTT. Protein: CASSFERGGEAEAFF.

This chain links TRBV19 with TRBJ2-2; TRBD1 matches 7 bases. V was clipped by 6 bases and J by 1 base; unmatched bases: 8. The CDR3 spans 16 residues. CDR1 and CDR2 from the germline V gene are LNHDA and SQIVND (reference sequence). The CDR3 region has the DNA TGTGCCAGTAGGAGTCCCGGGACAGTGAACACCGGGGAGCTGTTTTTT. It specifies CASRSPGTVNTGELFF. The full variable domain, its missing parts supplied by reference TRBV19 and TRBJ2-2, is DGGITQSPKYLFRKEGQNVTLSCEQNLNHDAMYWYRQDPGQGLRLIYYSQIVNDFQKGDIAEGYSVSREKKESFPLTVTSAQKNPTAFYLCASRSPGTVNTGELFFGEGSRLTVL.

The V and J genes are TRBV25-1 and TRBJ1-2; no clear D gene. Per the germline V gene, CDR1 is MGHDK and CDR2 is SYGVNS. This CDR3 contains 13 residues. V lost 6 bases, J lost 4 bases, and 12 bases lay in between. CDR3 bases: TGTGCCAGCAGCCCAAATGCGCCCTATGGCTACACCTTC. Translation: CASSPNAPYGYTF.

The chain couples TRBV5-1 to TRBJ1-1; tentatively, D is TRBD1 (5 bases). This CDR3 has 15 residues. Trimming took 0 bases from V and 3 from J, leaving 12 bases between them. CDR1 is SGHRS and CDR2 is YFSETQ in the germline V gene. The DNA of the CDR3 is TGCGCCAGCAGCTTGGAAGGGGTAAGGTACACTGAAGCTTTCTTT. Amino acid sequence: CASSLEGVRYTEAFF.